Below, 2 T cell receptor beta chains from the same sample are listed, as sequenced in a study of T cell responses to AZD1222 COVID-19 vaccine. Data came from immunoSEQ multiplex PCR; TCRdb stores just in-frame clones and leaves some out. This sample has some 99,000 clones; less than 85% occur once, and the top ten carry 12% to 15%. This sample comprised peripheral blood, obtained 28 days after the second AZD1222 dose. The origin of the receptors is an adult who received the AZD1222 COVID-19 vaccine.

V is TRBV12-3 or TRBV12-4 and J is TRBJ1-6; D not resolved. Trimming pared 3 bases from V and 7 bases from J, leaving 4 bases between. The CDR3 contains 12 residues. CDR3 sequence: CASSFGNSPLHF. The CDR3 DNA follows: TGTGCCAGCAGTTTCGGGAATTCACCCCTCCACTTT.

The rearrangement links TRBV7-3 to TRBJ2-3; 10 bases match TRBD2. This CDR3 comprises 15 residues. V was clipped by 2 bases and J by 5 bases; unmatched bases: 4. Germline loops: CDR1 SGHTA, CDR2 FQGTGA. CDR3 nucleotides: TGTGCCAGCAGCTTACATCTAGCGGGAGTAGATACGCAGTATTTT. Its translation: CASSLHLAGVDTQYF.